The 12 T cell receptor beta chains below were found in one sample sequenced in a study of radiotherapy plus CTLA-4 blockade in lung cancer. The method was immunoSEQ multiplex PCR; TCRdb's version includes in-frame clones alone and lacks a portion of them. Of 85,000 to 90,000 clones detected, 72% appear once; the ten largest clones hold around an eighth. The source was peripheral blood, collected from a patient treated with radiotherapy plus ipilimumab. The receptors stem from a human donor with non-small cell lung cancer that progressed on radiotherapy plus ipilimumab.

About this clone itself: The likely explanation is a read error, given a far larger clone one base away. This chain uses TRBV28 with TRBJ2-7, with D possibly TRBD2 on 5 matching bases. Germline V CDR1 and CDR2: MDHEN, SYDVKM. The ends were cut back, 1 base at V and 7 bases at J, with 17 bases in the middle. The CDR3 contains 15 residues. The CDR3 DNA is TGTGCCAGCAGTTTATCCCTGCAGGAAAGGGAGGAGCAGTACTTC. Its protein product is CASSLSLQEREEQYF.

The CDR3 DNA reads TGTGCCAGCAGCTTGCAGCAGGGAGCCTATGGCTACACCTTC. Residues: CASSLQQGAYGYTF. The chain joins TRBV5-5 to TRBJ1-2, with a weak D call TRBD1 (5 bases). Germline V gene sequence: CDR1 SGHKS, CDR2 YYEKEE (reference sequence). Trimming removed 1 base from V and 4 bases from J, with 11 bases in between. The CDR3 has 14 amino acids.

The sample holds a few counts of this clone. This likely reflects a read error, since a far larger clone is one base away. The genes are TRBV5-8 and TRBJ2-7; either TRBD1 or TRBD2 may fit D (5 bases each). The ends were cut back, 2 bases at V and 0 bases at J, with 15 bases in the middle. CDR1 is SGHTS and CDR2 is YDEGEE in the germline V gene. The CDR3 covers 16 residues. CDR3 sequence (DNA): TGTGCCAGCAGCTTATCTCATCTCGGGGCCTCCTACGAGCAGTACTTC. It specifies CASSLSHLGASYEQYF.

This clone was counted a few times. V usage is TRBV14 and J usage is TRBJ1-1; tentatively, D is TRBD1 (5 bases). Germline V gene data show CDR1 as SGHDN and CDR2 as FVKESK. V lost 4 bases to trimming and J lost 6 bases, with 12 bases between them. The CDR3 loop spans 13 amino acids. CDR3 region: CASSPGPRSEAFF. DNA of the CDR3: TGTGCCAGCAGCCCGGGACCACGTTCTGAAGCTTTCTTT.

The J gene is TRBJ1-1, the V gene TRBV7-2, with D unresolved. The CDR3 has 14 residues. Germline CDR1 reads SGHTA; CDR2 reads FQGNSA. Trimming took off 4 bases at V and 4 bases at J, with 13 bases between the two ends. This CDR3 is CASSSSYGSTEAFF. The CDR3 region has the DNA TGTGCCAGCAGCTCTAGTTATGGGTCCACTGAAGCTTTCTTT.

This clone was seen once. CDR3 region: CASTPWGNQPQHF. The DNA for the CDR3 is TGTGCCAGTACACCCTGGGGCAATCAGCCCCAGCATTTT. The gene calls are TRBV6-6 and TRBJ1-5, with D uncertain. The CDR3 is 13 amino acids. V lost 9 bases and J lost 2, with 11 bases in between. Germline CDR1 reads MNHNY; CDR2 reads SVGAGI (reference sequence).

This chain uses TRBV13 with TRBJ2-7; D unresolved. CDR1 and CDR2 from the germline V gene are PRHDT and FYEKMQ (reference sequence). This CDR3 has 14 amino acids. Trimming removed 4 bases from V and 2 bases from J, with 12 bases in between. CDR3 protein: CASSSSIGAYEQYF. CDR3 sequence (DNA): TGTGCCAGCAGCTCGAGCATAGGTGCCTACGAGCAGTACTTC.

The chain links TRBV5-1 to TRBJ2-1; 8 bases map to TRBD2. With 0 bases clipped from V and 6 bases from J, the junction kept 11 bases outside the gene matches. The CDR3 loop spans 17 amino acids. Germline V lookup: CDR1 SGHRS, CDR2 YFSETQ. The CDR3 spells CASSLAGLVSYGNEQFF. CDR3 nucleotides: TGCGCCAGCAGCTTGGCGGGACTAGTGAGTTACGGCAATGAGCAGTTCTTC.

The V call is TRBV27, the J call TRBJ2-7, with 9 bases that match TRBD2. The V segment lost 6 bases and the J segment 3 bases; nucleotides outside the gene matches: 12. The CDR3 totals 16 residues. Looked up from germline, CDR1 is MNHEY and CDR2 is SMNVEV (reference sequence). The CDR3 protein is CASSPIGASGNYEQYF. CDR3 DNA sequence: TGTGCCAGCAGCCCGATAGGGGCTAGCGGGAACTACGAGCAGTACTTC.

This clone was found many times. The CDR3 coding sequence is TGTGCCAGCAGACCCAGCGGGAGGGCCGGGGGTGAGCAGTTCTTC. Its translation: CASRPSGRAGGEQFF. This sequence joins TRBV28 and TRBJ2-1; 10 nucleotides align to TRBD2. V was clipped by 6 bases and J by 9 bases; unmatched bases: 11. The CDR3 has 15 residues. Germline V gene data show CDR1 as MDHEN and CDR2 as SYDVKM. Full variable domain (outside the CDR3, taken from reference TRBV28 and TRBJ2-1): DVKVTQSSRYLVKRTGEKVFLECVQDMDHENMFWYRQDPGLGLRLIYFSYDVKMKEKGDIPEGYSVSREKKERFSLILESASTNQTSMYLCASRPSGRAGGEQFFGPGTRLTVL.

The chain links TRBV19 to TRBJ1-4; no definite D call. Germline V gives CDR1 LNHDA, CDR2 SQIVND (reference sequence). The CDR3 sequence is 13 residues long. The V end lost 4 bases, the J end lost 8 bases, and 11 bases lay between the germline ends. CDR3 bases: TGTGCCAGTAGTACGACGGTATGGGAAAAACTGTTTTTT. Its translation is CASSTTVWEKLFF.

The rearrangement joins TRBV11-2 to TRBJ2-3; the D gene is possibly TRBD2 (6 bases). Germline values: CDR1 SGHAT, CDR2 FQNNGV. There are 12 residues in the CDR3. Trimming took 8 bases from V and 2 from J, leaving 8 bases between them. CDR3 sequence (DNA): TGTGCCAGCTCGGGGGACACAGATACGCAGTATTTT. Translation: CASSGDTDTQYF.